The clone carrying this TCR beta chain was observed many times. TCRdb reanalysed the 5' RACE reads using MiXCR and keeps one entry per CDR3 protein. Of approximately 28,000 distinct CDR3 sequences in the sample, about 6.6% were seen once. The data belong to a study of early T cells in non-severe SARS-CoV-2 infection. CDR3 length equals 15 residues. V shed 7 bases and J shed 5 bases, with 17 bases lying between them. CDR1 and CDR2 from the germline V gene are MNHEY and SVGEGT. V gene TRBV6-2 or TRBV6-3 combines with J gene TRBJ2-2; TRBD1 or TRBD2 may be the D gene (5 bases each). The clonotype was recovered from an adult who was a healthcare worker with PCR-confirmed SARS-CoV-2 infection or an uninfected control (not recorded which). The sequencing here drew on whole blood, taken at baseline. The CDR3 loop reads CASTTPRGATGELFF. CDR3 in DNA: TGTGCCAGCACAACTCCCCGGGGCGCGACCGGGGAGCTGTTTTTT.